Included here is one TCR beta chain sequence, with context. The data were taken from a study of blood T cell repertoires in COVID-19. Repertoires were generated with immunoSEQ multiplex PCR, while TCRdb's copy carries only in-frame clones and drops some. Of around 170,000 clones in the sample, approximately 78% were seen once. Germline values: CDR1 SGHRS, CDR2 YFSETQ. The ends lost 4 bases at V and 4 bases at J; junction bases unmatched: 9. This CDR3 region has 16 residues. This clonotype originated in an elderly woman with COVID-19, enrolled during active disease. This chain uses TRBV5-1 with TRBJ2-5; 11 nucleotides match TRBD1. The sequenced material came from peripheral blood. For the CDR3, the DNA is TGCGCCAGCAGCAAAGGGACAGGGGGTAGGCTAGAGACCCAGTACTTC. Encoded protein: CASSKGTGGRLETQYF.